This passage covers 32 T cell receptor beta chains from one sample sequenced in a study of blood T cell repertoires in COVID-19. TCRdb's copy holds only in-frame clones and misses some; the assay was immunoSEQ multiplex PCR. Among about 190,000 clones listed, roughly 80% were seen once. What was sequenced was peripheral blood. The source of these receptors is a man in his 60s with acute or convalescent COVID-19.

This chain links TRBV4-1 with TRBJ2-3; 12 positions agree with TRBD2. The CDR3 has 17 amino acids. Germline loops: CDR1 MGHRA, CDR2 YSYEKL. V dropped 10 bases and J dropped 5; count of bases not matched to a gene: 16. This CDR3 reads CAKEQFWTSGMGDTQYF. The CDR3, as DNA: TGCGCCAAGGAGCAATTCTGGACTAGCGGGATGGGAGATACGCAGTATTTT.

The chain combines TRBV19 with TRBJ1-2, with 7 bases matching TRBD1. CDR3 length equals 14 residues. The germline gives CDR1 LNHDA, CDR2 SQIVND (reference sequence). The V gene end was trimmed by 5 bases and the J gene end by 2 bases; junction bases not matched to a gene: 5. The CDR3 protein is CASSEQGRNYGYTF. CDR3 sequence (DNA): TGTGCCAGTAGTGAACAGGGGCGAAACTATGGCTACACCTTC.

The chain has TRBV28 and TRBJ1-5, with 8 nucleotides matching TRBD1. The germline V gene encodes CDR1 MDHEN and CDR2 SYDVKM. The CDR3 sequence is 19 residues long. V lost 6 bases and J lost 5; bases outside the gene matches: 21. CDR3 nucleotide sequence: TGTGCCAGCAGGGCCTTTGGACAGGGACCGAGGTGGGGGGATCAGCCCCAGCATTTT. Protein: CASRAFGQGPRWGDQPQHF.

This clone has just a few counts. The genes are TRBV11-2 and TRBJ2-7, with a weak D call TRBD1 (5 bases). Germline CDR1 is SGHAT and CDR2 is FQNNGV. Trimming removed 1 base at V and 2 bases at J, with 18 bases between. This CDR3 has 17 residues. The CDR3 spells CASSLASGALTTYEQYF. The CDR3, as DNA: TGTGCCAGCAGCTTAGCCTCTGGGGCCCTTACCACCTACGAGCAGTACTTC.

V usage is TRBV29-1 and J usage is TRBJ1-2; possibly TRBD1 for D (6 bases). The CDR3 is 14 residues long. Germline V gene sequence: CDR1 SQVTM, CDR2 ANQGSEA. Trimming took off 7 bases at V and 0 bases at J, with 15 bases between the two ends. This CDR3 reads CSARRQEANYGYTF. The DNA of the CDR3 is TGCAGCGCCCGAAGACAGGAAGCTAACTATGGCTACACCTTC.

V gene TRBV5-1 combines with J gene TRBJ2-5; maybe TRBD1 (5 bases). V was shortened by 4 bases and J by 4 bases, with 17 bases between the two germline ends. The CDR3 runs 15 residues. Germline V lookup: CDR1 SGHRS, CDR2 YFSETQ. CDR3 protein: CASSPWEGVRETQYF. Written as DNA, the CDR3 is TGCGCCAGCAGCCCATGGGAAGGGGTTCGAGAGACCCAGTACTTC.

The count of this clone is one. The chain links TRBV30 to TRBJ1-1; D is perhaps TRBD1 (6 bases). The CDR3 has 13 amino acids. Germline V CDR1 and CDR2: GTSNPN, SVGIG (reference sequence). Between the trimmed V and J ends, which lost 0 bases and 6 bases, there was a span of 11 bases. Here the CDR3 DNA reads TGTGCCTGGAGTGTGGGGGCGATGGCTGAAGCTTTCTTT. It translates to CAWSVGAMAEAFF.

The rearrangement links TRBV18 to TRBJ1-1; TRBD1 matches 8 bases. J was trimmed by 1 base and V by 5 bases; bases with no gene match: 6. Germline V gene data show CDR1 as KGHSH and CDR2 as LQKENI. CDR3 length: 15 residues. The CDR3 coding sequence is TGTGCCAGCTCAATATCGGGACAGGCGAACACTGAAGCTTTCTTT. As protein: CASSISGQANTEAFF.

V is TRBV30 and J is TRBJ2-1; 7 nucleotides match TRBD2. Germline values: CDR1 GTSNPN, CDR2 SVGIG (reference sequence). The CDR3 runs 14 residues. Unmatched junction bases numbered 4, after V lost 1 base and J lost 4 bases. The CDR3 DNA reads TGTGCCTGGAGTGGGACTAGGGCTTACAATGAGCAGTTCTTC. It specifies CAWSGTRAYNEQFF. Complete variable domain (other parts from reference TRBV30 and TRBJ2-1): SQTIHQWPATLVQPVGSPLSLECTVEGTSNPNLYWYRQAAGRGLQLLFYSVGIGQISSEVPQNLSASRPQDRQFILSSKKLLLSDSGFYLCAWSGTRAYNEQFFGPGTRLTVL.

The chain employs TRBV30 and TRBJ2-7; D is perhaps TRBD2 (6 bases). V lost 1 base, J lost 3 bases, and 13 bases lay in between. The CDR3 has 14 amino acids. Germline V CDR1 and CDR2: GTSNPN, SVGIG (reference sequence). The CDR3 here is CAWSDGLNYYEQYF. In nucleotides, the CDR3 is TGTGCCTGGAGTGATGGACTAAACTACTACGAGCAGTACTTC.

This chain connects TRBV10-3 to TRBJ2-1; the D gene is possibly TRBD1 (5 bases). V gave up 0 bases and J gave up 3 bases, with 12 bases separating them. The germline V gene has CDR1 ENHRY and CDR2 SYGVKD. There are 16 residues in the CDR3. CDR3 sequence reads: CAISESVGANYNEQFF. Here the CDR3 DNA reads TGTGCCATCAGTGAGTCGGTAGGGGCCAACTACAATGAGCAGTTCTTC.

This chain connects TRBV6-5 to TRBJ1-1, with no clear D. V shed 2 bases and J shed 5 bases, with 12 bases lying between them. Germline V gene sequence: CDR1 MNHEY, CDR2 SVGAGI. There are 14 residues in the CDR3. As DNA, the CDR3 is TGTGCCAGCAGTTACCCTGGACGGGAAACTGAAGCTTTCTTT. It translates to CASSYPGRETEAFF.

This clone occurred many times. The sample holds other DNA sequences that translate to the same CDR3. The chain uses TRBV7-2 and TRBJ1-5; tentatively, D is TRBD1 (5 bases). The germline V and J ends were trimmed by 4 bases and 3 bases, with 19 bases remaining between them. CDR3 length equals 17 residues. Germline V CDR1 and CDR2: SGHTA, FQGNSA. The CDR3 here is CASSYRGVGGINQPQHF. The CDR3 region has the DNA TGTGCCAGCAGCTACCGTGGGGTGGGGGGGATCAATCAGCCCCAGCATTTT. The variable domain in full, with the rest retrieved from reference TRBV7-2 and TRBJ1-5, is GAGVSQSPSNKVTEKGKDVELRCDPISGHTALYWYRQSLGQGLEFLIYFQGNSAPDKSGLPSDRFSAERTGGSVSTLTIQRTQQEDSAVYLCASSYRGVGGINQPQHFGDGTRLSIL.

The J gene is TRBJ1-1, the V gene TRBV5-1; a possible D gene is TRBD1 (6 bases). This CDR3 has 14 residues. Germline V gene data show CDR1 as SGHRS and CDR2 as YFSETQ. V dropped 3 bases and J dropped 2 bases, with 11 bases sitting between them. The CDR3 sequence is CASSSGHRNTEAFF. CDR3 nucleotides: TGCGCCAGCAGCTCGGGACATAGAAACACTGAAGCTTTCTTT.

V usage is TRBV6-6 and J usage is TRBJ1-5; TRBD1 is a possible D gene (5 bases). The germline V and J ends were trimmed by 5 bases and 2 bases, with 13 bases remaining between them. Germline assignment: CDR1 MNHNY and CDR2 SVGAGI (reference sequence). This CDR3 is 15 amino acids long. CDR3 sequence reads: CASSTSREGNQPQHF. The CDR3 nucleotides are TGTGCCAGCAGTACATCCAGGGAGGGCAATCAGCCCCAGCATTTT.

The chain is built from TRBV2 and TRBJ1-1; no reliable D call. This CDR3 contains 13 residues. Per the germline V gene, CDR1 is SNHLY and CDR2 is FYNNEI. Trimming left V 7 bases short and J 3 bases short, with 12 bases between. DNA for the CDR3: TGTGCCAGCACCCCCGAGGTTGACACTGAAGCTTTCTTT. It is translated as CASTPEVDTEAFF.

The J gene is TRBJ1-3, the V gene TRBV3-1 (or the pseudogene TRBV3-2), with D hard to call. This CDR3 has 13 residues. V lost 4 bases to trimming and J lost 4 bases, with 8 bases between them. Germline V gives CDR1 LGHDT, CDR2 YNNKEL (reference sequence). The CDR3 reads CASSLTRGNTIYF. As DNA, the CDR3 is TGTGCCAGCAGCCTAACCAGGGGAAACACCATATATTTT.

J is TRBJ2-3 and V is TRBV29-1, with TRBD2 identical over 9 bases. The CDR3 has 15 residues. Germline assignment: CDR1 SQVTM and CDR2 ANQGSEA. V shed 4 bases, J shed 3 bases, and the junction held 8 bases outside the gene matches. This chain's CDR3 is CSVVVAGGPTDTQYF. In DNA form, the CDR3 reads TGCAGCGTTGTAGTCGCGGGGGGGCCTACAGATACGCAGTATTTT.

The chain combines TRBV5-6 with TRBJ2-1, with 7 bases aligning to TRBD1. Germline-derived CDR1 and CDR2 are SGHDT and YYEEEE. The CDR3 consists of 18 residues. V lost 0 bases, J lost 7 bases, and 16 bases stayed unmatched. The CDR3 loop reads CASSLGTGPSSARNEQFF. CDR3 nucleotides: TGTGCCAGCAGCTTGGGGACAGGTCCGTCGTCAGCCCGAAATGAGCAGTTCTTC.

CDR3 protein: CASSSQGLSSYNEQFF. CDR3 nucleotides: TGCGCCAGCAGTAGCCAGGGGTTGAGCTCCTACAATGAGCAGTTCTTC. The J gene is TRBJ2-1, the V gene TRBV10-1; weak D call: TRBD1 (6 bases). Germline CDR1 is WNHNN and CDR2 is SYGVQD (reference sequence). The CDR3 is 16 residues long. Trimming removed 5 bases from V and 0 bases from J, with 14 bases in between.

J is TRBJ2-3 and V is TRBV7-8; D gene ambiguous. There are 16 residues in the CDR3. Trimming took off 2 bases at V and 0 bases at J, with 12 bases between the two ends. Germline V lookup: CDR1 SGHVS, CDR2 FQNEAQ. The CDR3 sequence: CASSLQRVFSTDTQYF. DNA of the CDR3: TGTGCCAGCAGCTTACAACGGGTCTTTAGCACAGATACGCAGTATTTT.

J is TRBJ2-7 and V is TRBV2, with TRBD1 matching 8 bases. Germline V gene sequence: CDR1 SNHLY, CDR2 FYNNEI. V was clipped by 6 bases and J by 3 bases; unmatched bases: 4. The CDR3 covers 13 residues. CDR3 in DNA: TGTGCCAGCAGGCGACAGGGGAACTACGAGCAGTACTTC. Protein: CASRRQGNYEQYF.

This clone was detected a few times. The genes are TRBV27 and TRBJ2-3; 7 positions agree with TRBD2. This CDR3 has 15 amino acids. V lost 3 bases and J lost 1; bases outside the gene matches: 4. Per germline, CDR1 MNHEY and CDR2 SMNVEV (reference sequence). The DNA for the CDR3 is TGTGCCAGCAGTTTTGGGAGCGGGGGCACAGATACGCAGTATTTT. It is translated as CASSFGSGGTDTQYF.

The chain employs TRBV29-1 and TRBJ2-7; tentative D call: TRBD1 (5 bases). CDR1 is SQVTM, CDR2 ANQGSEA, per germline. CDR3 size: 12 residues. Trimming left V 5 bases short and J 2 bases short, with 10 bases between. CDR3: CSVKGNTYEQYF. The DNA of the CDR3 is TGCAGCGTTAAGGGGAATACCTACGAGCAGTACTTC.

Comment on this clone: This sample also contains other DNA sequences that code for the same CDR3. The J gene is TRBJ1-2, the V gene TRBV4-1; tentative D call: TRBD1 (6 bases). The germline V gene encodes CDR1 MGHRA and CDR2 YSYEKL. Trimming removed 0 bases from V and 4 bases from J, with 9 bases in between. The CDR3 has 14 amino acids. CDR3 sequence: CASSQDRGSYGYTF. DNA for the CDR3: TGCGCCAGCAGCCAAGACAGGGGATCCTATGGCTACACCTTC.

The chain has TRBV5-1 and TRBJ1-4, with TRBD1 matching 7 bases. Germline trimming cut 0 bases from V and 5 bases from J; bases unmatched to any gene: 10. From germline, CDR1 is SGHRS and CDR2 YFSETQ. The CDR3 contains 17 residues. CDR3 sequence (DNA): TGCGCCAGCAGCTTGGCCGGGCCGGGACAGATGAATGAAAAACTGTTTTTT. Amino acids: CASSLAGPGQMNEKLFF.

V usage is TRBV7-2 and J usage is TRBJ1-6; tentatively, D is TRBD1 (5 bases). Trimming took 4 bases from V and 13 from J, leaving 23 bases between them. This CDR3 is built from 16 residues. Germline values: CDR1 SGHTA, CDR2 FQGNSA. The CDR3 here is CASSSGGTTLGVPLHF. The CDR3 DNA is TGTGCCAGCAGCTCGGGCGGGACTACTTTGGGGGTCCCCCTCCACTTT.

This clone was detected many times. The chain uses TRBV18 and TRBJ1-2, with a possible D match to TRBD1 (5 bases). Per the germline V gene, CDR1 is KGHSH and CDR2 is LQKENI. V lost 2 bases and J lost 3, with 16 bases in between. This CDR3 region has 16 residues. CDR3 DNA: TGTGCCAGCTCACCATTGCAGACAGCAGAGGACTATGGCTACACCTTC. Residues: CASSPLQTAEDYGYTF.

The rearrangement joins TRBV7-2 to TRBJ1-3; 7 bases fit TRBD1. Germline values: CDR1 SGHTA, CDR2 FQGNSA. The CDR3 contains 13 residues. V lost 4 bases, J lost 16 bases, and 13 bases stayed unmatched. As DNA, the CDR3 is TGTGCCAGCAGCTCGGGGGGGCCACAGGGGCCCTATTTT. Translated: CASSSGGPQGPYF.

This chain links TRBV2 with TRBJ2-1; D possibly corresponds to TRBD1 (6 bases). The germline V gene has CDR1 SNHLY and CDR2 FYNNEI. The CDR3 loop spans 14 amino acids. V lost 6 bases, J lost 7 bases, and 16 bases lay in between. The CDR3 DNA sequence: TGTGCCAGCAGCCCCGTGAGGCAGGGGAATGAGCAGTTCTTC. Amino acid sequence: CASSPVRQGNEQFF. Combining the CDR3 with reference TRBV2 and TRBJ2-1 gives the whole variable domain EPEVTQTPSHQVTQMGQEVILRCVPISNHLYFYWYRQILGQKVEFLVSFYNNEISEKSEIFDDQFSVERPDGSNFTLKIRSTKLEDSAMYFCASSPVRQGNEQFFGPGTRLTVL.

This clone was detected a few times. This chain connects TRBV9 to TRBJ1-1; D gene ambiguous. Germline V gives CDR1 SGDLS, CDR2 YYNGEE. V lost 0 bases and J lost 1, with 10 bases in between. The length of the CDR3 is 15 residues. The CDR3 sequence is CASSVEARRNTEAFF. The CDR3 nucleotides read TGTGCCAGCAGCGTAGAAGCCCGAAGGAACACTGAAGCTTTCTTT.

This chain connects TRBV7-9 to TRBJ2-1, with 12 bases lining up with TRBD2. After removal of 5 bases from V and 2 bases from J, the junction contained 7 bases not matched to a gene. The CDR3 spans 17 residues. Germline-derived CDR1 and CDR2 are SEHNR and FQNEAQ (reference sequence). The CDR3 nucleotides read TGTGCCAGCAGCGTCCGACTAGCGGGAGCTGCCTACAATGAGCAGTTCTTC. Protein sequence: CASSVRLAGAAYNEQFF.